Here is one TCR beta chain with its context. Its antigen is undetermined. This sample is drawn from a study of T cells in Graves' hyperthyroidism and ophthalmopathy. Whole-study results and caveats: Blood also held most thyroid clonotypes expanded beyond 0.001. A model of 13 V-J features distinguished ophthalmopathy from stable hyperthyroidism.

Clinical symptoms, serum thyroxine, TRAb, thyroid ultrasound and orbital computed tomography established diagnosis. Blood dates from first hyperthyroidism diagnosis, before any ophthalmopathy symptoms. The source material, RNA transcripts, was used to amplify TCR beta CDR3 regions. HTBI primers were used for first-round RT-PCR of the TCR CDR3. TCRdb recomputed calls from the multiplex PCR reads with MiXCR, one row per CDR3 protein. The repertoire includes under 300,000 distinct CDR3 sequences, about 15% of them detected once, and roughly 13% sits in the top ten. Trimming at V came to 3 bases and at J to 3 bases, leaving 1 base not matched to a gene. CDR3 length: 15 residues. Germline V gene sequence: CDR1 WSHSY, CDR2 SAAADI.

This sequence originates from a woman in her forties with Graves' hyperthyroidism that later progressed to Graves' ophthalmopathy. The chain couples TRBV10-2 to TRBJ2-2; 10 bases align to TRBD2. The sequenced material came from blood. Here the CDR3 reads CASSDLAGDTGELFF. CDR3 in DNA: TGCGCCAGCAGTGATCTAGCGGGAGACACCGGGGAGCTGTTTTTT.